Each of the 19 T cell receptor beta chains below was sequenced from the same sample in a study of blood T cell repertoires in COVID-19 (TCRdb year 2020). Libraries were made using the immunoSEQ multiplex PCR assay. In its TCRdb copy, this immuneACCESS table keeps in-frame sequences only and misses some clones. Where compared with another copy, unresolved V genes explain less than half of these, and the others have no known cause. The sample table holds about 35,000 clones, of which about 90% were seen once. The top ten clones comprise around 9.1% of the sample. Specimen: peripheral blood. Receptors originate from an older man with active COVID-19.

This chain uses TRBV7-9 with TRBJ2-1, with TRBD1 identical over 8 bases. Unmatched junction bases numbered 8, after V lost 7 bases and J lost 6 bases. The CDR3 has 14 amino acids. Germline values: CDR1 SEHNR, CDR2 FQNEAQ (reference sequence). Here the CDR3 DNA reads TGTGCCAGCACTAACAGGGGGAGGACCAATGAGCAGTTCTTC. Its translation is CASTNRGRTNEQFF. The full variable domain, completed using reference TRBV7-9 and TRBJ2-1, is DTGVSQNPRHKITKRGQNVTFRCDPISEHNRLYWYRQTLGQGPEFLTYFQNEAQLEKSRLLSDRFSAERPKGSFSTLEIQRTEQGDSAMYLCASTNRGRTNEQFFGPGTRLTVL.

This clone showed up just once. The V gene is TRBV25-1, the J gene TRBJ1-2; no clear D gene. The length of the CDR3 is 12 residues. Trimming removed 3 bases from V and 2 bases from J, with 4 bases in between. Germline values: CDR1 MGHDK, CDR2 SYGVNS. This CDR3 is CASSDQNYGYTF. As DNA, the CDR3 is TGTGCCAGCAGTGACCAAAACTATGGCTACACCTTC.

This chain joins TRBV27 and TRBJ2-7; a possible D gene is TRBD2 (5 bases). Trimming pared 6 bases from V and 6 bases from J, leaving 15 bases between. The CDR3 extends over 13 amino acids. Germline lookup yields CDR1 MNHEY and CDR2 SMNVEV (reference sequence). The CDR3 is CASRPSGKTEQYF. The CDR3 DNA follows: TGTGCCAGCAGACCTTCGGGGAAGACCGAGCAGTACTTC.

This clone showed up just a few times. This chain joins TRBV6-5 and TRBJ1-2; possibly TRBD1 for D (5 bases). V was shortened by 5 bases and J by 5 bases, with 15 bases between the two germline ends. From germline, CDR1 is MNHEY and CDR2 SVGAGI. The CDR3 runs to 14 residues. The CDR3 region is CASSQGGLTYGYTF. The DNA for the CDR3 is TGTGCCAGCAGTCAGGGAGGCCTGACGTATGGCTACACCTTC.

The V and J genes are TRBV28 and TRBJ2-7; 9 bases agree with TRBD1. The V gene's germline CDR1 is MDHEN and CDR2 SYDVKM. The CDR3 totals 13 residues. V dropped 6 bases and J dropped 5; count of bases not matched to a gene: 5. The CDR3 loop reads CASRGDRVHEQYF. The CDR3 coding sequence is TGTGCCAGCAGGGGGGACAGGGTCCACGAGCAGTACTTC.

The chain links TRBV19 to TRBJ2-3, with TRBD1 as a possible D gene (5 bases). V was clipped by 7 bases and J by 6 bases, with 20 bases between them. Per the germline V gene, CDR1 is LNHDA and CDR2 is SQIVND (reference sequence). This CDR3 region has 15 residues. CDR3 sequence reads: CASTARQSRGDTQYF. The CDR3 nucleotides are TGTGCCAGTACCGCTAGACAGTCCCGTGGGGATACGCAGTATTTT.

The chain uses TRBV6-2 or TRBV6-3 and TRBJ1-3; D is perhaps TRBD1 (6 bases). CDR1 MNHEY and CDR2 SVGEGT come from the germline V gene. V lost 4 bases, J lost 4 bases, and 11 bases lay in between. This CDR3 has 14 amino acids. The CDR3 nucleotides read TGTGCCAGCAGTTTCACCGGGACAGGAAACACCATATATTTT. Encoded protein: CASSFTGTGNTIYF.

The genes are TRBV6-1 and TRBJ2-7, with D possibly TRBD2 on 5 matching bases. V gave up 1 base and J gave up 3 bases, with 7 bases separating them. The CDR3 has 13 amino acids. The V gene's germline CDR1 is MNHNS and CDR2 SASEGT. The CDR3 DNA reads TGTGCCAGCAGTGAAGTTCGGGGCTACGAGCAGTACTTC. Translation gives CASSEVRGYEQYF.

The chain uses TRBV27 and TRBJ2-3; 9 nucleotides agree with TRBD2. CDR1 and CDR2 from the germline V gene are MNHEY and SMNVEV (reference sequence). With 5 bases clipped from V and 3 bases from J, the junction kept 6 bases outside the gene matches. The CDR3 is 15 amino acids. Here the CDR3 DNA reads TGTGCCAGCAGTCCCCCGGGACTAGCTACAGATACGCAGTATTTT. It specifies CASSPPGLATDTQYF.

The CDR3 DNA follows: TGTGCCAGCAGCCTTGGACAGGGAGTGGGCGAGCAGTACTTC. This translates into CASSLGQGVGEQYF. The chain uses TRBV3-1 (or the pseudogene TRBV3-2) and TRBJ2-7; 8 bases match TRBD1. CDR1 and CDR2 (germline): LGHDT, YNNKEL (reference sequence). V lost 4 bases and J lost 6; bases outside the gene matches: 8. The CDR3 is made up of 14 amino acids.

The chain combines TRBV7-8 with TRBJ1-1; 7 bases fit TRBD1. The junction had 13 bases not matched to a gene; V was cut back by 5 bases and J by 7 bases. CDR1 SGHVS and CDR2 FQNEAQ come from the germline V gene. The CDR3 totals 15 residues. The CDR3 DNA reads as TGTGCCAGCAGCCTAACCCATGGGTGGGACAGTGAAGCTTTCTTT. As protein: CASSLTHGWDSEAFF.

V usage is TRBV27 and J usage is TRBJ1-1; TRBD1 aligns across 7 bases. Germline V CDR1 and CDR2: MNHEY, SMNVEV (reference sequence). After removal of 3 bases from V and 5 bases from J, the junction contained 3 bases not matched to a gene. The CDR3 runs to 13 residues. For the CDR3, the DNA is TGTGCCAGCAGTTTGACAGGGAGGACTGAAGCTTTCTTT. This encodes CASSLTGRTEAFF.

The chain couples TRBV28 to TRBJ2-7; TRBD1 agrees at 10 bases. Trimming cost V 6 bases and J 4 bases; bases outside gene matches: 9. The CDR3 totals 15 residues. Germline lookup yields CDR1 MDHEN and CDR2 SYDVKM. The DNA for the CDR3 is TGTGCCAGCAGGCGGGCGACAGGGGGCCTTTACGAGCAGTACTTC. Encoded protein: CASRRATGGLYEQYF.

This chain connects TRBV11-3 to TRBJ2-1; D unresolved. Trimming removed 3 bases at V and 7 bases at J, with 10 bases between. This CDR3 spans 13 amino acids. CDR1 is SGHNT, CDR2 YENEEA, per germline. The CDR3 is CASSLGLPNEQFF. The DNA for the CDR3 is TGTGCCAGCAGCTTGGGCCTCCCTAATGAGCAGTTCTTC.

The CDR3 bases are TGCGCCAGCAGCTTGGCCGGCAGGCAGAGCACAGATACGCAGTATTTT. As protein: CASSLAGRQSTDTQYF. This sequence joins TRBV5-1 and TRBJ2-3, with no clear D. This CDR3 has 16 residues. Between the trimmed V and J ends, which lost 0 bases and 0 bases, there was a span of 11 bases. Germline loops: CDR1 SGHRS, CDR2 YFSETQ.

The gene calls are TRBV7-2 and TRBJ2-1, with TRBD2 matching over 7 bases. CDR1 and CDR2 from the germline V gene are SGHTA and FQGNSA. V was clipped by 1 base and J by 6 bases; unmatched bases: 6. The CDR3 totals 15 residues. The CDR3 region is CASSLGTSQSNEQFF. CDR3 bases: TGTGCCAGCAGCTTAGGGACTAGTCAAAGCAATGAGCAGTTCTTC.

V gene TRBV20-1 combines with J gene TRBJ2-5; no firm D call. Trimming cost V 4 bases and J 5 bases, with 8 bases left between them. The CDR3 runs to 11 residues. Germline loops: CDR1 DFQATT, CDR2 SNEGSKA (reference sequence). The CDR3: CSAKNGETQYF. In DNA, the CDR3 is TGCAGTGCTAAAAACGGGGAGACCCAGTACTTC.

This clone was detected only a few times. The chain recombines TRBV6-2 or TRBV6-3 with TRBJ1-5; D is unclear. V was trimmed by 0 bases and J by 7 bases, leaving 7 bases between them. CDR1 and CDR2 from the germline V gene are MNHEY and SVGEGT. CDR3 length equals 13 residues. CDR3 sequence: CASSYSSRQPQHF. CDR3 bases: TGTGCCAGCAGTTACTCGTCGCGGCAGCCCCAGCATTTT.

The J gene is TRBJ2-1, the V gene TRBV15; perhaps TRBD2 as D (5 bases). This CDR3 is built from 19 residues. V was pared by 3 bases and J by 0 bases, with 21 bases between. Germline CDR1 is LNHNV and CDR2 is YYDKDF (reference sequence). The DNA for the CDR3 is TGTGCCACCAGCAGGATTTTTGGACTGACCTCTAACTCCTACAATGAGCAGTTCTTC. This translates into CATSRIFGLTSNSYNEQFF.